In this sample, the clone carrying this T cell receptor beta chain turned up once. Its antigen is currently unknown. This record belongs to a study of long-term antiretroviral therapy in people with HIV. Findings and limits, study-wide: After ART, diversity increased yet remained lower than transplant donor controls. All blood samples came from the years 2004 to 2017, possibly under older ART regimens.

The germline gives CDR1 SEHNR, CDR2 FQNEAQ (reference sequence). CDR3 length: 16 amino acids. The V gene lost 3 bases and the J gene lost 2 bases, with 16 bases spanning the gap. Survey level was the resolution at which the v3.0 immunoSEQ assay ran. Repertoires were generated with immunoSEQ multiplex PCR, while TCRdb's copy carries only in-frame clones and drops some. The table includes 23,000 or so clones, roughly 93% detected once. This TCR came from a woman between 35 and 50 years old with HIV. Sequencing was performed on unsorted PBMCs, taken 7.6 years after starting antiretroviral therapy. The chain combines TRBV7-9 with TRBJ1-2; a possible D gene is TRBD1 (5 bases). CDR3 coding DNA: TGTGCCAGCAGCTTGTCAGGCCAAGGGGAGAACTATGGCTACACCTTC. The encoded protein is CASSLSGQGENYGYTF.